The 30 T cell receptor beta chains below all came from one sample that was sequenced in a study of blood T cell repertoires in COVID-19 (dated by TCRdb to about 2020). The library was prepared using the immunoSEQ multiplex PCR assay. Not all clones reach the TCRdb copy of this immuneACCESS table, which keeps in-frame sequences only. Checked studies attribute under half of the gap to unresolved V genes and leave the rest unexplained. Across this sample there are 350,000 or so clones, with about nine tenths seen only once. The ten biggest clones cover 3% to 4.5% of the sample. Sequenced: peripheral blood. The origin of the receptors is a woman between 55 and 75 years old with COVID-19, enrolled during active disease.

V usage is TRBV10-3 and J usage is TRBJ1-4, with 7 bases aligning to TRBD1. Trimming removed 4 bases from V and 8 bases from J; junction bases left unmatched: 4. The CDR3 is 13 amino acids. Germline values: CDR1 ENHRY, CDR2 SYGVKD. In DNA, the CDR3 is TGTGCCATCAGTGTGACAGGGTGGGAAAAACTGTTTTTT. Translated: CAISVTGWEKLFF.

The genes are TRBV5-4 and TRBJ1-2; D not certain. CDR1 and CDR2 from the germline V gene are SGHNT and YYREEE (reference sequence). The length of the CDR3 is 16 residues. V dropped 3 bases and J dropped 3 bases, with 18 bases sitting between them. This chain's CDR3 is CASSSPARQGDYGYTF. CDR3 nucleotides: TGTGCCAGCAGCTCCCCCGCCAGGCAAGGCGACTATGGCTACACCTTC.

The CDR3 DNA sequence: TGCGCCAGCAGCTTCAGGGAAACAGTCACAGATACGCAGTATTTT. This sequence encodes CASSFRETVTDTQYF. The chain uses TRBV5-1 and TRBJ2-3, with D maybe TRBD1 (5 bases). The CDR3 loop spans 15 amino acids. Germline V gene lookup returns CDR1 SGHRS and CDR2 YFSETQ. V lost 2 bases and J lost 2, with 12 bases in between. Using reference TRBV5-1 and TRBJ2-3 for the parts outside the CDR3, the full variable domain is KAGVTQTPRYLIKTRGQQVTLSCSPISGHRSVSWYQQTPGQGLQFLFEYFSETQRNKGNFPGRFSGRQFSNSRSEMNVSTLELGDSALYLCASSFRETVTDTQYFGPGTRLTVL.

The CDR3 spells CASSLGLPNTEAFF. CDR3 nucleotide sequence: TGTGCCAGCAGTTTGGGCCTCCCGAACACTGAAGCTTTCTTT. J is TRBJ1-1 and V is TRBV28; D ambiguous. V was clipped by 3 bases and J by 1 base, with 9 bases between them. CDR1 and CDR2 from the germline V gene are MDHEN and SYDVKM. The CDR3 covers 14 residues.

The chain links TRBV27 to TRBJ2-6; D remains ambiguous. Germline CDR1 and CDR2: MNHEY and SMNVEV (reference sequence). The CDR3 has 15 residues. The V end lost 6 bases, the J end lost 1 base, and 10 bases lay between the germline ends. Written as DNA, the CDR3 is TGTGCCAGCAGGCCGGCCGGGTCTGGGGCCAACGTCCTGACTTTC. This gives the protein CASRPAGSGANVLTF.

The rearrangement joins TRBV2 to TRBJ1-1; weak D call: TRBD1 (6 bases). The CDR3 has 13 amino acids. V shed 6 bases and J shed 1 base, with 9 bases lying between them. Per the germline V gene, CDR1 is SNHLY and CDR2 is FYNNEI. The CDR3 loop reads CASRSDRNTEAFF. Here the CDR3 DNA reads TGTGCCAGCAGATCGGACAGGAACACTGAAGCTTTCTTT.

The rearrangement uses TRBV6-1 and TRBJ1-2; 8 positions match TRBD1. V trimming: 5 bases; J trimming: 6 bases; junction bases outside the gene matches: 5. The CDR3 length is 13 residues. Germline V gene data show CDR1 as MNHNS and CDR2 as SASEGT. CDR3 residues: CASSTGTGHGYTF. The CDR3 DNA follows: TGTGCCAGCAGTACCGGGACAGGCCATGGCTACACCTTC.

In the case of this clone: This specimen includes other DNA sequences encoding the same CDR3. The chain is built from TRBV2 and TRBJ1-1; 7 bases agree with TRBD1. CDR3 length equals 13 residues. Germline loops: CDR1 SNHLY, CDR2 FYNNEI. The V segment lost 3 bases and the J segment 5 bases; nucleotides outside the gene matches: 3. CDR3 sequence (DNA): TGTGCCAGCAGTGACCAGGGGGTAACTGAAGCTTTCTTT. It translates to CASSDQGVTEAFF.

V gene TRBV10-1 combines with J gene TRBJ2-1; D might be TRBD1 (5 bases). V was pared by 6 bases and J by 2 bases, with 14 bases between. The length of the CDR3 is 15 residues. Germline loops: CDR1 WNHNN, CDR2 SYGVQD (reference sequence). The DNA of the CDR3 is TGCGCCAGCAGCTCCTATGAGGACACCTACAATGAGCAGTTCTTC. Translated: CASSSYEDTYNEQFF.

The V and J genes are TRBV6-1 and TRBJ1-1, with 8 bases lining up with TRBD1. V trimming: 3 bases; J trimming: 2 bases; junction bases outside the gene matches: 5. In germline, CDR1 is MNHNS, CDR2 SASEGT. This CDR3 is 15 amino acids long. The CDR3, as DNA: TGTGCCAGCAGTGACCAGGGGGCGCCTAACACTGAAGCTTTCTTT. It specifies CASSDQGAPNTEAFF.

The CDR3 loop reads CASSSTRNTEAFF. In DNA, the CDR3 is TGCGCCAGCAGCTCCACAAGAAACACTGAAGCTTTCTTT. The rearrangement links TRBV5-1 to TRBJ1-1; D ambiguous. Germline lookup yields CDR1 SGHRS and CDR2 YFSETQ. This CDR3 spans 13 amino acids. V dropped 3 bases and J dropped 2 bases, with 8 bases sitting between them.

This clone was observed once. The chain has TRBV18 and TRBJ2-3; D not resolved. V lost 0 bases, J lost 3 bases, and 10 bases lay in between. The CDR3 consists of 15 residues. Germline assignment: CDR1 KGHSH and CDR2 LQKENI. CDR3 residues: CASSPPSVLTDTQYF. The CDR3 nucleotides are TGTGCCAGCTCACCACCATCGGTTTTGACAGATACGCAGTATTTT.

The chain links TRBV20-1 to TRBJ1-4, with D perhaps TRBD1 (5 bases). There are 14 residues in the CDR3. In germline, CDR1 is DFQATT, CDR2 SNEGSKA (reference sequence). Trimming removed 3 bases at V and 7 bases at J, with 15 bases between. CDR3 sequence: CSASIDNGGEKLFF. The CDR3 DNA reads TGCAGTGCTAGTATAGACAACGGGGGTGAAAAACTGTTTTTT.

J is TRBJ1-5 and V is TRBV6-6; 8 positions agree with TRBD1. Germline V gene sequence: CDR1 MNHNY, CDR2 SVGAGI (reference sequence). After removal of 5 bases from V and 2 bases from J, the junction contained 5 bases not matched to a gene. There are 15 residues in the CDR3. CDR3 sequence reads: CASSGPGQGNQPQHF. The CDR3 DNA reads TGTGCCAGCAGTGGCCCGGGACAGGGCAATCAGCCCCAGCATTTT.

The CDR3 DNA sequence: TGTGCCAGCAGTGTCTACAGCTATGGCTACACCTTC. This translates into CASSVYSYGYTF. This rearrangement joins TRBV2 to TRBJ1-2; D gene ambiguous. Per the germline V gene, CDR1 is SNHLY and CDR2 is FYNNEI. Trimming took 4 bases from V and 4 from J, leaving 7 bases between them. This CDR3 is built from 12 residues.

The J gene is TRBJ1-4, the V gene TRBV28; D remains ambiguous. This CDR3 has 12 amino acids. The germline gives CDR1 MDHEN, CDR2 SYDVKM. The germline V and J ends were trimmed by 3 bases and 8 bases, with 7 bases remaining between them. CDR3 sequence: CASSLEDEKLFF. The CDR3 nucleotides read TGTGCCAGCAGTTTGGAGGACGAAAAACTGTTTTTT.

The gene calls are TRBV19 and TRBJ1-1, with a possible D match to TRBD1 (6 bases). Germline CDR1 and CDR2: LNHDA and SQIVND (reference sequence). The length of the CDR3 is 13 residues. V shed 4 bases and J shed 0 bases, with 6 bases lying between them. CDR3 protein: CASSRTVNTEAFF. The CDR3 nucleotides read TGTGCCAGTAGTAGGACAGTGAACACTGAAGCTTTCTTT. The variable domain in full, with the rest retrieved from reference TRBV19 and TRBJ1-1, is DGGITQSPKYLFRKEGQNVTLSCEQNLNHDAMYWYRQDPGQGLRLIYYSQIVNDFQKGDIAEGYSVSREKKESFPLTVTSAQKNPTAFYLCASSRTVNTEAFFGQGTRLTVV.

The chain joins TRBV28 to TRBJ1-4; D call uncertain. The CDR3 totals 15 residues. Germline V CDR1 and CDR2: MDHEN, SYDVKM. V was clipped by 6 bases and J by 3 bases, with 14 bases between them. DNA for the CDR3: TGTGCCAGCAGCACGCGCGGCGGGGCTAATGAAAAACTGTTTTTT. Translation: CASSTRGGANEKLFF.

The rearrangement uses TRBV29-1 and TRBJ2-3, with D possibly TRBD2 on 5 matching bases. Trimming cost V 8 bases and J 0 bases, with 12 bases left between them. Germline assignment: CDR1 SQVTM and CDR2 ANQGSEA. The CDR3 covers 13 residues. Here the CDR3 DNA reads TGCAGCTCCCAACTAGGTAGCACAGATACGCAGTATTTT. Amino acid sequence: CSSQLGSTDTQYF.

The chain links TRBV9 to TRBJ1-6, with D perhaps TRBD1 (5 bases). Between the trimmed V and J ends, which lost 6 bases and 0 bases, there was a span of 13 bases. Per germline, CDR1 SGDLS and CDR2 YYNGEE. This CDR3 is 16 amino acids long. Written as DNA, the CDR3 is TGTGCCAGCACCGGGGGAAGCGGCTCCTATAATTCACCCCTCCACTTT. Protein product: CASTGGSGSYNSPLHF.

This chain links TRBV12-3 or TRBV12-4 with TRBJ1-1; no clear D. Trimming removed 9 bases from V and 5 bases from J, with 13 bases in between. The CDR3 spans 12 residues. The CDR3 sequence is CASKSPGTEAFF. In nucleotides, the CDR3 is TGTGCCAGTAAAAGCCCCGGGACTGAAGCTTTCTTT.

On this clone: Other nucleotide sequences from this sample produce the same CDR3. This chain links TRBV19 with TRBJ2-7; TRBD1 might be the D (6 bases). The CDR3 is 13 amino acids. V lost 4 bases, J lost 0 bases, and 7 bases lay in between. CDR1 and CDR2 (germline): LNHDA, SQIVND (reference sequence). The CDR3 loop reads CASSKQGSYEQYF. The DNA for the CDR3 is TGTGCCAGTAGTAAACAGGGCTCCTACGAGCAGTACTTC.

This clone was detected only a few times. The rearrangement uses TRBV19 and TRBJ2-3, with 7 bases fitting TRBD1. With V trimmed by 4 bases and J by 3 bases, 7 bases remained unmatched. The CDR3 has 15 residues. Germline loops: CDR1 LNHDA, CDR2 SQIVND (reference sequence). The CDR3 protein is CASSKSGGLTDTQYF. The CDR3 DNA sequence: TGTGCCAGTAGTAAATCAGGGGGATTAACAGATACGCAGTATTTT. The whole variable domain, filled in from reference TRBV19 and TRBJ2-3, reads DGGITQSPKYLFRKEGQNVTLSCEQNLNHDAMYWYRQDPGQGLRLIYYSQIVNDFQKGDIAEGYSVSREKKESFPLTVTSAQKNPTAFYLCASSKSGGLTDTQYFGPGTRLTVL.

This chain links TRBV9 with TRBJ2-5, with D perhaps TRBD2 (7 bases). This CDR3 comprises 16 residues. Germline CDR1 is SGDLS and CDR2 is YYNGEE. Trimming left V 4 bases short and J 4 bases short, with 20 bases between. This CDR3 is CASSNLGGGPIETQYF. CDR3 DNA: TGTGCCAGCAGCAACCTGGGGGGGGGCCCCATAGAGACCCAGTACTTC.

The CDR3 sequence: CASTRALGEQYF. Here the CDR3 DNA reads TGCGCCAGCACGCGGGCATTGGGGGAGCAGTACTTC. The chain is built from TRBV5-1 and TRBJ2-7, with TRBD2 as a possible D gene (5 bases). Germline CDR1 is SGHRS and CDR2 is YFSETQ. This CDR3 is 12 amino acids long. Trimming took off 6 bases at V and 7 bases at J, with 14 bases between the two ends.

The J gene is TRBJ1-1, the V gene TRBV2; the match to TRBD1 covers 9 bases. CDR1 and CDR2 (germline): SNHLY, FYNNEI. V lost 6 bases to trimming and J lost 4 bases; unmatched junction nucleotides: 3. The CDR3 spans 13 residues. CDR3 in DNA: TGTGCCAGCAGGGGACAGGGTATCACTGAAGCTTTCTTT. Protein: CASRGQGITEAFF. The full variable domain, rest sourced from reference TRBV2 and TRBJ1-1, is EPEVTQTPSHQVTQMGQEVILRCVPISNHLYFYWYRQILGQKVEFLVSFYNNEISEKSEIFDDQFSVERPDGSNFTLKIRSTKLEDSAMYFCASRGQGITEAFFGQGTRLTVV.

This rearrangement joins TRBV12-3 or TRBV12-4 to TRBJ1-2; 8 positions match TRBD1. The CDR3 has 13 residues. V shed 6 bases, J shed 4 bases, and the junction held 4 bases outside the gene matches. The DNA for the CDR3 is TGTGCCAGCAGGGACAGGGTCGCCTATGGCTACACCTTC. This codes for CASRDRVAYGYTF.

J is TRBJ2-1 and V is TRBV18, with D maybe TRBD1 (5 bases). Germline V gene sequence: CDR1 KGHSH, CDR2 LQKENI. This CDR3 is built from 16 residues. V lost 6 bases to trimming and J lost 4 bases, with 19 bases between them. The CDR3, as DNA: TGTGCCAGCTCCCCGATCGGCCAGGGCCTATACAATGAGCAGTTCTTC. Its translation is CASSPIGQGLYNEQFF. The full variable domain, its missing parts supplied by reference TRBV18 and TRBJ2-1, is NAGVMQNPRHLVRRRGQEARLRCSPMKGHSHVYWYRQLPEEGLKFMVYLQKENIIDESGMPKERFSAEFPKEGPSILRIQQVVRGDSAAYFCASSPIGQGLYNEQFFGPGTRLTVL.

The V call is TRBV4-1, the J call TRBJ1-2; D remains ambiguous. The CDR3 consists of 12 residues. Trimming cost V 3 bases and J 8 bases, with 10 bases left between them. Germline V gene sequence: CDR1 MGHRA, CDR2 YSYEKL. The CDR3 DNA reads as TGCGCCAGCAGCCACGGACTGGTCGGCTACACCTTC. This sequence encodes CASSHGLVGYTF.

The chain is built from TRBV5-1 and TRBJ2-5, with a weak D call TRBD1 (6 bases). Germline V gene sequence: CDR1 SGHRS, CDR2 YFSETQ. V dropped 6 bases and J dropped 2 bases, with 17 bases sitting between them. This CDR3 has 15 residues. The CDR3 bases are TGCGCCAGCACCCCCTCTACAGGGAATCAAGAGACCCAGTACTTC. Protein sequence: CASTPSTGNQETQYF.